Here is one TCR beta chain with its context. Its antigen is currently not known. No much larger clonotype is one base removed from it; base qualities were not supplied. This sample stems from a study of memory CD4+ T cells and cytomegalovirus serostatus (dated by TCRdb to between 2017 and 2020). With respect to the entire study: The cohort comprised 33 healthy Belgian adults, 9 CMV seropositive and 24 CMV seronegative. To replicate a published TCR-based CMV serostatus classifier, the researchers sequenced the CD4+ memory TCRbeta repertoires of a Belgian cohort whose cytomegalovirus serostatus was known. What the authors observed across the whole study: Unlike the original study, which covered naive and memory CD4+ and CD8+ populations, the Belgian study sequenced only CD4+CD45RO+ memory cells. The results were read as suggesting that the CMV-associated TCR signature is, for the most part, present in the CD4+ memory repertoire. The original-framework classifier achieved a median bootstrapped AUC of roughly 0.95 with a 95% CI of 0.76-1.00 on the Belgian cohort. For predicting CMV serostatus, the median bootstrapped AUC was 0.95 using the original framework and about 0.9 using a US-trained random forest. Of 164 previously reported CMV-associated TCRbeta sequences, 55 to 75 appeared in the CD4+ memory repertoires, each in one to five individuals.

Including cysteine and phenylalanine, the CDR3 has 14 amino acids. The only DNA kept is the CDR3, 42 bases in frame from the first base. V is pruned by 0 bases and J by 3 bases, leaving 3 bases of the junction without a gene match. CDR1 SGHRS and CDR2 YFSETQ are derived from the germline V gene. A FACSAria II was used to sort memory CD4+ T cells, defined as single viable CD3+CD4+CD8-CD45RO+ cells. CMV serostatus was determined using a Roche Elecsys assay that detects serum IgG against CMV pp150, pp28, p38 and p52. After the samples were thawed, total CD4+ T cells were enriched through positive selection using CD4 magnetic microbeads. The samples came from a separate study whose specific focus was interrogating the CD4+ T cell memory repertoire. Peripheral blood mononuclear cells were isolated and cryopreserved according to standard operating procedures, and serum was kept at -80 degrees C. Staining used CD3-PerCP (BW264/56), CD4-APC (RPA-T4), CD45RO-PE (UCHT1) and CD8-Pacific Orange (3B5) antibodies, with Sytox blue excluding non-viable cells.

Genomic DNA was extracted from sorted cells with the Quick-DNA Microprep Kit. TCRbeta DNA was amplified with the immunoSEQ hsTCRbeta kit following the manufacturer's protocol. An Illumina MiSeq instrument was used to sequence the TCRbeta libraries. Per the original workflow: After out-of-frame sequences were removed, around 2,200,000 distinct TCRbeta sequences remained, averaging approximately 68,000 per individual. Each individual was scored according to the count of about 150 previously reported CMV-associated TCRbeta sequences and the total productive distinct TCRbeta count. A beta-binomial model was reimplemented in Python, and scikit-learn random forests with default parameters were trained on US cohort data. Classifier performance on the Belgian cohort was summarized as median AUC with percentile confidence intervals calculated over 10,000 bootstrap iterations. TCRdb retrieved this table from immuneACCESS and kept in-frame rearrangements only. Not all clones are present; in checked studies, unresolved V genes account for under half, and no reason is known for the remainder. That table supplies the V and J calls and clone size; D and trimming were determined from the DNA. In this sample the table shows 60,000 or so clones, approximately 86% of which occur a single time. Roughly 0.5% of the sample lies in the top ten.

Sequencing input: memory CD4+ T cells from blood. The TCR originated in an adult in good health and CMV-seronegative. Some clones in this sample may be carry-over from other donors' samples. The chain joins TRBV5-1 to TRBJ2-7, with 7 bases aligning to TRBD2. The sequence in DNA is TGCGCCAGCAGCTTGGGGGAGGGTGGCTACGAGCAGTACTTC. It translates as CASSLGEGGYEQYF. When the CDR3 is completed using the reference TRBV5-1 and TRBJ2-7 genes on either side, the full variable domain is KAGVTQTPRYLIKTRGQQVTLSCSPISGHRSVSWYQQTPGQGLQFLFEYFSETQRNKGNFPGRFSGRQFSNSRSEMNVSTLELGDSALYLCASSLGEGGYEQYFGPGTRLTVT.